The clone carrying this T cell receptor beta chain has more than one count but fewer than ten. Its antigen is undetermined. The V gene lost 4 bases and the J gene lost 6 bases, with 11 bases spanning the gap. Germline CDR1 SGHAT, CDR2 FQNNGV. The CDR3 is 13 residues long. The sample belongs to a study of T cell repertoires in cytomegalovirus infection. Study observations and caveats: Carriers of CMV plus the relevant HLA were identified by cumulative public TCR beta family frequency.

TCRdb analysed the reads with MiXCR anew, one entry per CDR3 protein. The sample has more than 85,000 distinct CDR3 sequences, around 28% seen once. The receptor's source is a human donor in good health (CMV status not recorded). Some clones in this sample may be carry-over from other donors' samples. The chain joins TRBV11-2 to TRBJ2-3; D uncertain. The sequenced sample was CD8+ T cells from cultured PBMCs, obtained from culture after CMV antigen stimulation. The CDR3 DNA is TGTGCCAGCAGCTCCTCGTTCGACGATACGCAGTATTTT. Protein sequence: CASSSSFDDTQYF.